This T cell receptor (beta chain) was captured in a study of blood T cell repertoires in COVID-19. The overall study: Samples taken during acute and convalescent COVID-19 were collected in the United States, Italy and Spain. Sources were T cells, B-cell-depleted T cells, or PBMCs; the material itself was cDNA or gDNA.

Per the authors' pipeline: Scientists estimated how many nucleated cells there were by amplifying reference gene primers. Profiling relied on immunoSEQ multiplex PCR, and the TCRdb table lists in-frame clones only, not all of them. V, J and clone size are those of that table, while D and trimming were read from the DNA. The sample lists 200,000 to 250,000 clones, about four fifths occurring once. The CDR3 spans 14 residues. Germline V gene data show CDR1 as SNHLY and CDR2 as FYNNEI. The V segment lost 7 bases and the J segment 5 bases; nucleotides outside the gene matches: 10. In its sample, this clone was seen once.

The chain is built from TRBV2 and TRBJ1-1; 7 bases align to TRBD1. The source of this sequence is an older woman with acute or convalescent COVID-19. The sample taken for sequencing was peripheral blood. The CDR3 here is CASIQESGGTEAFF. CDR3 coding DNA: TGTGCCAGCATCCAGGAATCAGGGGGGACTGAAGCTTTCTTT.